One sample yielded the 11 T cell receptor beta chains listed below, sequenced in a study of T cell repertoires in cytomegalovirus infection. TCRdb redid the calling of the reads with MiXCR, one entry per CDR3 protein. This sample has 200,000 or so distinct CDR3 sequences, with about 28% found just once. The sample consisted of PBMCs. These receptors all come from a human donor in good health (CMV status not recorded). Some clones in this sample may be carry-over from other donors' samples.

This clonotype has a count of ten or more. This chain uses TRBV7-2 with TRBJ1-2; 12 bases match TRBD1. In germline, CDR1 is SGHTA, CDR2 FQGNSA. This CDR3 contains 18 residues. Losses at the gene ends were 3 bases for V and 6 bases for J; bases not matched to a gene: 14. The CDR3 nucleotides read TGTGCCAGCAGCTTTTTCTCACGCCGGGGGACAGGGGGCGATGGCTACACCTTC. It translates to CASSFFSRRGTGGDGYTF.

V usage is TRBV19 and J usage is TRBJ1-2; D possibly corresponds to TRBD1 (5 bases). Germline values: CDR1 LNHDA, CDR2 SQIVND (reference sequence). Trimming left V 8 bases short and J 3 bases short, with 16 bases between. The CDR3 is 14 residues long. As DNA, the CDR3 is TGTGCCAGTGCCGCCCAGGGAATTCACTATGGCTACACCTTC. Its protein is CASAAQGIHYGYTF.

This rearrangement joins TRBV5-4 to TRBJ2-1; unclear D gene. The CDR3 length is 14 residues. The germline V gene encodes CDR1 SGHNT and CDR2 YYREEE (reference sequence). V was pared by 1 base and J by 0 bases, with 5 bases between. CDR3 in DNA: TGTGCCAGCAGCTTGAGAAGCTCCTACAATGAGCAGTTCTTC. Its translation is CASSLRSSYNEQFF.

The V gene is TRBV19, the J gene TRBJ2-3; TRBD2 matches 8 bases. With 3 bases clipped from V and 2 bases from J, the junction kept 7 bases outside the gene matches. Germline loops: CDR1 LNHDA, CDR2 SQIVND (reference sequence). This CDR3 region has 16 residues. The DNA of the CDR3 is TGTGCCAGTAGTATTCTCCCGGGGGGGGACACAGATACGCAGTATTTT. Protein sequence: CASSILPGGDTDTQYF.

The rearrangement uses TRBV7-2 and TRBJ1-5; D not resolved. Trimming stripped 5 bases from V and 4 bases from J, with 21 bases between. The CDR3 has 17 residues. Germline V gives CDR1 SGHTA, CDR2 FQGNSA. The CDR3 bases are TGTGCCAGCAGCCCAAGCCCTCAGAGGAGGCCTAATCAGCCCCAGCATTTT. Translated: CASSPSPQRRPNQPQHF.

Turning to this clonotype: A much bigger clone sits one base away, suggesting this may be a read error. The chain couples TRBV7-6 to TRBJ1-1; TRBD1 agrees at 8 bases. CDR3 length equals 15 residues. V lost 2 bases and J lost 4; bases outside the gene matches: 6. In germline, CDR1 is SGHVS, CDR2 FNYEAQ. CDR3 sequence: CASSLNTTGATEAFF. The CDR3 nucleotides are TGTGCCAGCAGCTTAAACACGACAGGGGCCACTGAAGCTTTCTTT.

V usage is TRBV12-3 or TRBV12-4 and J usage is TRBJ1-5; D is ambiguous. The V gene lost 3 bases and the J gene lost 4 bases, with 10 bases spanning the gap. This CDR3 has 14 amino acids. The CDR3 sequence is CASSFLGQNQPQHF. CDR3 coding DNA: TGTGCCAGCAGTTTTCTTGGGCAAAATCAGCCCCAGCATTTT.

This clonotype was seen more than once but under ten times. This chain joins TRBV28 and TRBJ1-3; D not certain. The V gene's germline CDR1 is MDHEN and CDR2 SYDVKM. CDR3 size: 11 residues. The V and J ends lost 5 bases and 7 bases respectively, with 6 bases between them. CDR3 sequence: CASSRGNTIYF. CDR3 nucleotide sequence: TGTGCCAGCAGTCGAGGGAACACCATATATTTT. The whole variable domain, remainder taken from reference TRBV28 and TRBJ1-3, is DVKVTQSSRYLVKRTGEKVFLECVQDMDHENMFWYRQDPGLGLRLIYFSYDVKMKEKGDIPEGYSVSREKKERFSLILESASTNQTSMYLCASSRGNTIYFGEGSWLTVV.

The rearrangement joins TRBV12-3 or TRBV12-4 to TRBJ2-1; weak D call: TRBD2 (6 bases). The CDR3 has 13 amino acids. V was cut by 8 bases and J by 4 bases, with 12 bases left in between. This CDR3 reads CASAGGQYNEQFF. The CDR3 DNA follows: TGTGCCAGCGCCGGGGGTCAATACAATGAGCAGTTCTTC.

The table lists this clonotype with a count of one. This chain connects TRBV7-9 to TRBJ2-1, with D perhaps being TRBD1 or TRBD2 (6 bases each). CDR1 SEHNR and CDR2 FQNEAQ come from the germline V gene (reference sequence). This CDR3 has 14 residues. V dropped 0 bases and J dropped 7 bases, with 10 bases sitting between them. CDR3: CASSLAGGGNEQFF. The CDR3 region has the DNA TGTGCCAGCAGCTTAGCCGGGGGCGGGAATGAGCAGTTCTTC.

This clonotype was recorded at least ten times. This sequence joins TRBV7-2 and TRBJ1-1; 9 nucleotides match TRBD1. The CDR3 length is 15 residues. The germline CDR1 and CDR2 sequences are SGHTA and FQGNSA. After removal of 3 bases from V and 5 bases from J, the junction contained 7 bases not matched to a gene. The CDR3 loop reads CASSFNRGQRTEAFF. The CDR3, as DNA: TGTGCCAGCAGCTTTAACAGGGGGCAAAGAACTGAAGCTTTCTTT.